Here is one T cell receptor beta chain with its context. These data come from a study of blood T cell repertoires in COVID-19. The overall study: The United States, Italy and Spain supplied acute and convalescent COVID-19 samples. The cDNA or gDNA used as material had been derived from T cells, B-cell-depleted T cells, or PBMCs.

Original data processing: Counts of nucleated cells, estimated from reference gene primer amplification, were obtained. Assay used: immunoSEQ multiplex PCR; TCRdb lists only in-frame clones, some missing. That table is the source of V, J and clone size, and D and trimming were worked out from the DNA. The data show some 150,000 clones, 80% to 90% seen once. CDR1 and CDR2 (germline): SGHRS, YFSETQ. This CDR3 has 14 amino acids. V was clipped by 7 bases and J by 4 bases; unmatched bases: 8. Sample: peripheral blood. V is TRBV5-1 and J is TRBJ1-5; 7 bases agree with TRBD1. This receptor was taken from a man aged 35 to 55 with acute or convalescent COVID-19. CDR3 sequence: CASPRQGANQPQHF. The CDR3 DNA reads as TGCGCCAGCCCCCGACAGGGCGCAAATCAGCCCCAGCATTTT.